These 21 T cell receptor beta chains came from one sample sequenced in a study of blood T cell repertoires in COVID-19. The method was immunoSEQ multiplex PCR; TCRdb's version includes in-frame clones alone and lacks a portion of them. The repertoire holds 140,000 to 150,000 clones, 75% to 90% seen once, with roughly 13% in the top ten. Sequenced sample: peripheral blood. Source of these receptors: a man aged 18 to 29 with COVID-19, enrolled during active disease.

The chain combines TRBV3-1 (or the pseudogene TRBV3-2) with TRBJ1-2; 9 nucleotides agree with TRBD1. V lost 7 bases, J lost 4 bases, and 10 bases stayed unmatched. Per the germline V gene, CDR1 is LGHDT and CDR2 is YNNKEL (reference sequence). This CDR3 is built from 15 residues. The CDR3 spells CASKPGQGMVYGYTF. Here the CDR3 DNA reads TGTGCCAGCAAACCGGGACAGGGCATGGTCTATGGCTACACCTTC.

J is TRBJ2-5 and V is TRBV27, with a weak D call TRBD1 (5 bases). Trimming removed 5 bases from V and 2 bases from J, with 15 bases in between. This CDR3 spans 15 amino acids. Germline CDR1 and CDR2: MNHEY and SMNVEV (reference sequence). The CDR3 DNA follows: TGTGCCAGCAGTCCCTTTACAGGCTCACAAGAGACCCAGTACTTC. Its protein product is CASSPFTGSQETQYF.

This chain connects TRBV11-2 to TRBJ2-5; TRBD1 aligns across 7 bases. The CDR3 consists of 14 residues. The germline V gene encodes CDR1 SGHAT and CDR2 FQNNGV. With V trimmed by 5 bases and J by 2 bases, 5 bases remained unmatched. The CDR3 sequence: CASSRRTGQETQYF. In nucleotides, the CDR3 is TGTGCCAGCAGCCGACGGACAGGACAAGAGACCCAGTACTTC.

The V call is TRBV28, the J call TRBJ1-1; perhaps TRBD1 as D (5 bases). Between the trimmed V and J ends, which lost 3 bases and 1 base, there was a span of 9 bases. The CDR3 is 14 residues long. Germline-derived CDR1 and CDR2 are MDHEN and SYDVKM. The CDR3 coding sequence is TGTGCCAGCAGTTTTCGTAGGGGGAACACTGAAGCTTTCTTT. It translates to CASSFRRGNTEAFF.

The chain links TRBV19 to TRBJ2-1, with TRBD2 matching 8 bases. The V segment lost 0 bases and the J segment 2 bases; nucleotides outside the gene matches: 0. The germline V gene encodes CDR1 LNHDA and CDR2 SQIVND (reference sequence). This CDR3 comprises 15 residues. CDR3 sequence reads: CASSIEGLAYNEQFF. In nucleotides, the CDR3 is TGTGCCAGTAGTATAGAGGGACTAGCCTACAATGAGCAGTTCTTC.

The chain couples TRBV28 to TRBJ1-6; D is possibly TRBD1 (6 bases). The ends were cut back, 6 bases at V and 7 bases at J, with 10 bases in the middle. From germline, CDR1 is MDHEN and CDR2 SYDVKM. The CDR3 totals 13 residues. CDR3 nucleotide sequence: TGTGCCAGCAGCGACAGGTTGAATTCACCCCTCCACTTT. It specifies CASSDRLNSPLHF.

The chain recombines TRBV7-2 with TRBJ2-7; 11 nucleotides align to TRBD2. The CDR3 has 17 residues. The V gene's germline CDR1 is SGHTA and CDR2 FQGNSA. Germline trimming cut 5 bases from V and 3 bases from J; bases unmatched to any gene: 12. The CDR3 DNA reads TGTGCCAGCAGCCCGTACTTTCGACTAGCGGGGCACTACGAGCAGTACTTC. Its protein is CASSPYFRLAGHYEQYF. Using reference TRBV7-2 and TRBJ2-7 for the parts outside the CDR3, the full variable domain is GAGVSQSPSNKVTEKGKDVELRCDPISGHTALYWYRQSLGQGLEFLIYFQGNSAPDKSGLPSDRFSAERTGGSVSTLTIQRTQQEDSAVYLCASSPYFRLAGHYEQYFGPGTRLTVT.

This clone was observed many times. The chain uses TRBV27 and TRBJ2-7; no definite D call. The CDR3 has 13 amino acids. V was pared by 1 base and J by 3 bases, with 7 bases between. Germline loops: CDR1 MNHEY, CDR2 SMNVEV (reference sequence). The CDR3 here is CASSLWSGYEQYF. The CDR3 region has the DNA TGTGCCAGCAGTTTATGGTCCGGCTACGAGCAGTACTTC.

This sequence joins TRBV4-2 and TRBJ2-2; 8 nucleotides match TRBD1. From germline, CDR1 is LGHNA and CDR2 YNFKEQ. The CDR3 has 16 amino acids. Germline trimming cut 4 bases from V and 1 base from J; bases unmatched to any gene: 5. The CDR3 nucleotides are TGTGCCAGCAGCCGAGACAGGGGTTTGAACACCGGGGAGCTGTTTTTT. This gives the protein CASSRDRGLNTGELFF.

The chain links TRBV28 to TRBJ1-5; 9 positions match TRBD1. CDR1 is MDHEN and CDR2 is SYDVKM in the germline V gene. V gave up 10 bases and J gave up 0 bases; unmatched junction bases: 7. The CDR3 is 15 amino acids. The CDR3 loop reads CATPQDRGSNQPQHF. The CDR3 DNA sequence: TGTGCCACCCCCCAGGACAGGGGTAGCAATCAGCCCCAGCATTTT.

This chain joins TRBV5-4 and TRBJ2-2, with D unresolved. V gave up 2 bases and J gave up 5 bases, with 13 bases separating them. Germline assignment: CDR1 SGHNT and CDR2 YYREEE (reference sequence). The CDR3 is made up of 15 amino acids. CDR3 in amino acids: CASSFRGTITGELFF. CDR3 sequence (DNA): TGTGCCAGCAGCTTCCGAGGCACGATTACCGGGGAGCTGTTTTTT.

This clone occurred once. The V gene is TRBV28, the J gene TRBJ2-7; 7 nucleotides agree with TRBD2. This CDR3 is 17 amino acids long. The germline CDR1 and CDR2 sequences are MDHEN and SYDVKM. V was clipped by 3 bases and J by 0 bases; unmatched bases: 11. The CDR3 is CASSFKASGHSSYEQYF. The CDR3 coding sequence is TGTGCCAGCAGTTTTAAGGCTAGCGGCCACAGCTCCTACGAGCAGTACTTC.

CDR3 in amino acids: CASSFNGVQPQHF. CDR3 sequence (DNA): TGTGCCAGCAGCTTTAACGGGGTTCAGCCCCAGCATTTT. V and J are TRBV5-4 and TRBJ1-5; D call uncertain. The germline CDR1 and CDR2 sequences are SGHNT and YYREEE (reference sequence). Trimming removed 2 bases from V and 6 bases from J, with 9 bases in between. The CDR3 has 13 residues.

This chain connects TRBV6-5 to TRBJ2-1; D is unclear. Germline V gene data show CDR1 as MNHEY and CDR2 as SVGAGI. Trimming took 0 bases from V and 10 from J, leaving 13 bases between them. This CDR3 contains 14 residues. As DNA, the CDR3 is TGTGCCAGCAGTTACTCGGGTCCCCCGCGGGAGCAGTTCTTC. It codes for CASSYSGPPREQFF.

The J gene is TRBJ2-2, the V gene TRBV11-3; perhaps TRBD2 as D (6 bases). Trimming pared 3 bases from V and 8 bases from J, leaving 10 bases between. Germline CDR1 and CDR2: SGHNT and YENEEA. This CDR3 is 13 amino acids long. The DNA of the CDR3 is TGTGCCAGCAGCTTCGGCGGGAAAGGGGAGCTGTTTTTT. It codes for CASSFGGKGELFF.

The rearrangement joins TRBV14 to TRBJ2-1; a weak D match, TRBD2 (6 bases). Trimming shortened V by 9 bases and J by 0 bases, and 15 bases separated the two germline ends. Germline loops: CDR1 SGHDN, CDR2 FVKESK. The CDR3 sequence is 15 residues long. The CDR3 nucleotides read TGTGCCAGTAGGGGAGGCGGTAGCTCCTACAATGAGCAGTTCTTC. This encodes CASRGGGSSYNEQFF. Together with reference TRBV14 and TRBJ2-1, the CDR3 gives the full variable domain: EAGVTQFPSHSVIEKGQTVTLRCDPISGHDNLYWYRRVMGKEIKFLLHFVKESKQDESGMPNNRFLAERTGGTYSTLKVQPAELEDSGVYFCASRGGGSSYNEQFFGPGTRLTVL.

The gene calls are TRBV2 and TRBJ2-7; 14 nucleotides match TRBD2. The CDR3 length is 15 residues. Germline V gives CDR1 SNHLY, CDR2 FYNNEI. With 6 bases clipped from V and 4 bases from J, the junction kept 5 bases outside the gene matches. CDR3 amino acids: CASRGTSGRVYEQYF. CDR3 sequence (DNA): TGTGCCAGCAGGGGGACTAGCGGGAGAGTTTACGAGCAGTACTTC.

This chain connects TRBV3-1 (or the pseudogene TRBV3-2) to TRBJ2-3; 10 bases are shared with TRBD2. The CDR3 consists of 16 residues. In germline, CDR1 is LGHDT, CDR2 YNNKEL (reference sequence). V gave up 5 bases and J gave up 2 bases; unmatched junction bases: 7. This chain's CDR3 is CASSSPLAGATDTQYF. Written as DNA, the CDR3 is TGTGCCAGCAGCTCGCCCCTAGCGGGGGCCACAGATACGCAGTATTTT.

The J gene is TRBJ2-7, the V gene TRBV5-4, with D tentatively TRBD2 (7 bases). The V gene lost 3 bases and the J gene lost 5 bases, with 18 bases spanning the gap. Germline CDR1 is SGHNT and CDR2 is YYREEE (reference sequence). CDR3 length: 15 amino acids. The CDR3 here is CASSWGGDNSHEQYF. For the CDR3, the DNA is TGTGCCAGCAGCTGGGGGGGGGACAATAGCCACGAGCAGTACTTC.

This chain uses TRBV5-6 with TRBJ2-5; D call uncertain. The germline gives CDR1 SGHDT, CDR2 YYEEEE. Trimming pared 0 bases from V and 2 bases from J, leaving 5 bases between. This CDR3 spans 13 amino acids. CDR3 in amino acids: CASSLDLQETQYF. CDR3 sequence (DNA): TGTGCCAGCAGCTTGGATCTGCAAGAGACCCAGTACTTC. The variable domain in full, with the rest retrieved from reference TRBV5-6 and TRBJ2-5, is DAGVTQSPTHLIKTRGQQVTLRCSPKSGHDTVSWYQQALGQGPQFIFQYYEEEERQRGNFPDRFSGHQFPNYSSELNVNALLLGDSALYLCASSLDLQETQYFGPGTRLLVL.

This chain uses TRBV2 with TRBJ2-1; the D gene is possibly TRBD2 (5 bases). V gave up 3 bases and J gave up 0 bases, with 12 bases separating them. This CDR3 is built from 16 residues. The V gene's germline CDR1 is SNHLY and CDR2 FYNNEI. The CDR3 reads CASSDGTTISYNEQFF. The CDR3 coding sequence is TGTGCCAGCAGTGACGGCACGACTATCTCCTACAATGAGCAGTTCTTC.